Below, one T cell receptor (beta chain) is given with its context. The data were taken from a study of blood T cell repertoires in COVID-19. Study-wide background: Donors in the United States, Italy and Spain gave samples during acute or convalescent COVID-19. T cells, B-cell-depleted T cells, or PBMCs supplied cDNA or gDNA.

In the original processing: Amplification of reference gene primers was used by the study to estimate nucleated cell counts. Produced via immunoSEQ multiplex PCR; TCRdb's table is partial and in-frame only. V, J and clone size were drawn from that table, and D and trimming were deduced from the DNA. The table includes 190,000 or so clones, approximately 78% detected once. The V end lost 1 base, the J end lost 2 bases, and 8 bases lay between the germline ends. The length of the CDR3 is 14 residues. CDR1 and CDR2 from the germline V gene are KGHSH and LQKENI. Seattle's enrolled individuals joined amid active infection and were then monitored longitudinally.

The gene calls are TRBV18 and TRBJ1-1; D gene unclear. The sequence was collected from an elderly woman with COVID-19, enrolled during active disease. The sample was peripheral blood. CDR3 sequence: CASSPRVLNTEAFF. CDR3 nucleotides: TGTGCCAGCTCACCACGAGTTCTCAACACTGAAGCTTTCTTT.